One and the same sample provided the 29 T cell receptor beta chains below, sequenced in a study of vaccination effects on CD4 cells after COVID-19. Ahead of sequencing, the ViraFEST assay grew antigen-specific CD4+ T cells using viral peptide pools. When about ten days of culture had elapsed, CD4+ T cells were isolated. Subjects were given two BNT162b2 or mRNA-1273 vaccine doses. No antigen is known for these receptors. Measured with immunoSEQ multiplex PCR; TCRdb has only the in-frame clones, and not every one. The data show over 50,000 clones, more than 70% seen once. This specimen was CD4+ T cells from PBMCs cultured with HCoV-229E spike peptides, taken after COVID-19 vaccination. The receptors were gathered from a human donor who received a COVID-19 vaccine.

The chain is built from TRBV5-1 and TRBJ1-6; D is ambiguous. Trimming shortened V by 2 bases and J by 9 bases, and 12 bases separated the two germline ends. Germline CDR1 and CDR2: SGHRS and YFSETQ. The CDR3 runs to 14 residues. CDR3 amino acids: CASSFPGGGSPLHF. The DNA for the CDR3 is TGCGCCAGCAGCTTCCCCGGCGGAGGTTCACCCCTCCACTTT.

In its sample, this clone was seen a few times. This chain joins TRBV7-3 and TRBJ1-3, with D maybe TRBD1 (5 bases). The V end was cut by 0 bases, the J end by 0 bases, with 15 bases between. Germline V CDR1 and CDR2: SGHTA, FQGTGA. This CDR3 is 18 amino acids long. The CDR3 is CASSLTPLGGGSGNTIYF. The DNA for the CDR3 is TGTGCCAGCAGCTTAACCCCTCTTGGGGGAGGCTCTGGAAACACCATATATTTT.

The chain couples TRBV30 to TRBJ2-5; perhaps TRBD2 as D (6 bases). V was trimmed by 2 bases and J by 2 bases, leaving 12 bases between them. Germline CDR1 is GTSNPN and CDR2 is SVGIG (reference sequence). This CDR3 has 14 amino acids. The CDR3 here is CAWSLSGGQETQYF. The CDR3 nucleotides read TGTGCCTGGAGTCTGAGTGGGGGGCAAGAGACCCAGTACTTC. Looking up the rest from reference TRBV30 and TRBJ2-5 gives the full variable domain: SQTIHQWPATLVQPVGSPLSLECTVEGTSNPNLYWYRQAAGRGLQLLFYSVGIGQISSEVPQNLSASRPQDRQFILSSKKLLLSDSGFYLCAWSLSGGQETQYFGPGTRLLVL.

As DNA, the CDR3 is TGTGCCAGCAGCCAAGATTTCGTGGGAGGCAATCAGCCCCAGCATTTT. Its protein is CASSQDFVGGNQPQHF. The V call is TRBV4-2, the J call TRBJ1-5; D is unclear. Trimming took 0 bases from V and 2 from J, leaving 11 bases between them. CDR3 length: 16 residues. From germline, CDR1 is LGHNA and CDR2 YNFKEQ.

The V call is TRBV21-1, the J call TRBJ2-1; whether TRBD2, the table's D call, matches the DNA was not checked. TRBV21-1 is shown as a pseudogene. There are 14 residues in the CDR3. As DNA, the CDR3 is TGTGCCAGCAAATCCGGCGGATACTACAATGAGCAGTTCTTC. The encoded protein is CASKSGGYYNEQFF.

Comment on this clone: Other DNA sequences in this specimen translate into the identical CDR3. The V gene is TRBV7-2, the J gene TRBJ2-3; the D gene is possibly TRBD2 (6 bases). V was pared by 3 bases and J by 4 bases, with 11 bases between. Looked up from germline, CDR1 is SGHTA and CDR2 is FQGNSA. This CDR3 comprises 14 residues. CDR3 amino acids: CASSLGSGSDTQYF. The CDR3 nucleotides are TGTGCCAGCAGCTTGGGTAGCGGTTCAGATACGCAGTATTTT.

The chain combines TRBV7-2 with TRBJ2-1; 13 bases line up with TRBD2. The CDR3 is 17 residues long. V lost 2 bases and J lost 8; bases outside the gene matches: 9. CDR1 is SGHTA and CDR2 is FQGNSA in the germline V gene. This CDR3 is CASSLLRTSGGEDEQFF. The CDR3, as DNA: TGTGCCAGCAGCTTACTAAGGACTAGCGGGGGAGAGGATGAGCAGTTCTTC.

This clone was observed once. The chain recombines TRBV7-8 with TRBJ1-5, with unresolved D. V was clipped by 1 base and J by 5 bases, with 15 bases between them. The CDR3 extends over 16 amino acids. In germline, CDR1 is SGHVS, CDR2 FQNEAQ. The CDR3 here is CASSLVAVAVYQPQHF. DNA of the CDR3: TGTGCCAGCAGCTTAGTCGCAGTAGCGGTCTATCAGCCCCAGCATTTT.

This clone was observed a handful of times. V is TRBV11-3 and J is TRBJ2-1, with TRBD2 identical over 9 bases. The CDR3 loop spans 15 amino acids. The J segment lost 8 bases and the V segment lost 1 base, leaving 6 bases of the junction unmatched. Germline CDR1 and CDR2: SGHNT and YENEEA. CDR3 sequence (DNA): TGTGCCAGCAGCTTAGTAGCTAGCGGGGTCGATGAGCAGTTCTTC. Translating gives CASSLVASGVDEQFF.

The rearrangement joins TRBV7-8 to TRBJ2-2, with 9 bases identical to TRBD1. CDR3 length: 15 amino acids. V lost 5 bases and J lost 6; bases outside the gene matches: 7. Germline values: CDR1 SGHVS, CDR2 FQNEAQ. As DNA, the CDR3 is TGTGCCAGCAGCCACGACAGGGGGAGGGCCGGGGAGCTGTTTTTT. Protein: CASSHDRGRAGELFF.

This rearrangement joins TRBV6-6 to TRBJ2-7; TRBD1 is a possible D gene (6 bases). Germline values: CDR1 MNHNY, CDR2 SVGAGI (reference sequence). The germline V and J ends were trimmed by 6 bases and 1 base, with 10 bases remaining between them. This CDR3 comprises 13 residues. The CDR3 DNA follows: TGTGCCAGCAGCCAAGGACAGTCCTACGAGCAGTACGTC. This translates into CASSQGQSYEQYV.

The rearrangement joins TRBV5-5 to TRBJ1-4; perhaps TRBD1 as D (6 bases). This CDR3 contains 15 residues. V shed 0 bases and J shed 8 bases, with 14 bases lying between them. Per the germline V gene, CDR1 is SGHKS and CDR2 is YYEKEE (reference sequence). As DNA, the CDR3 is TGTGCCAGCAGCTTGGTCTCAGGGGTAGGAGAAAAACTGTTTTTT. This gives the protein CASSLVSGVGEKLFF.

The rearrangement links TRBV2 to TRBJ1-5, with a tentative D call TRBD1 (5 bases). In germline, CDR1 is SNHLY, CDR2 FYNNEI. Trimming removed 2 bases from V and 0 bases from J, with 11 bases in between. This CDR3 spans 16 amino acids. CDR3 nucleotides: TGTGCCAGCAGTGAATTATGGACAAATAGCAATCAGCCCCAGCATTTT. Its protein product is CASSELWTNSNQPQHF.

V gene TRBV18 combines with J gene TRBJ1-4; 8 bases are a match to TRBD1. The V gene's germline CDR1 is KGHSH and CDR2 LQKENI. Trimming took 3 bases from V and 4 from J; bases not matched to a gene: 4. The CDR3 loop spans 15 amino acids. The CDR3: CASSPQQGVNEKLFF. CDR3 in DNA: TGTGCCAGCTCACCGCAACAGGGGGTTAATGAAAAACTGTTTTTT.

This sequence joins TRBV11-2 and TRBJ1-2; D is possibly TRBD1 (6 bases). Looked up from germline, CDR1 is SGHAT and CDR2 is FQNNGV. The CDR3 totals 16 residues. Trimming stripped 0 bases from V and 4 bases from J, with 15 bases between. DNA for the CDR3: TGTGCCAGCAGCTTAGACGGCAGGGGATCGGGCTATGGCTACACCTTC. Encoded protein: CASSLDGRGSGYGYTF.

This clone has a handful of counts. The chain couples TRBV10-3 to TRBJ2-7; D is ambiguous. The CDR3 totals 9 residues. V was clipped by 3 bases and J by 11 bases, with 5 bases between them. The germline V gene has CDR1 ENHRY and CDR2 SYGVKD. In DNA form, the CDR3 reads TGTGCCATCAGTGAAGTGGAGTACGTC. This gives the protein CAISEVEYV.

The chain couples TRBV11-2 to TRBJ1-4; D is unclear. This CDR3 is built from 12 residues. Trimming removed 1 base from V and 8 bases from J, with 5 bases in between. Germline values: CDR1 SGHAT, CDR2 FQNNGV. CDR3 coding DNA: TGTGCCAGCAGCTTAGTAAAAGAAAAACTGTTTTTT. Encoded protein: CASSLVKEKLFF.

The rearrangement links TRBV20-1 to TRBJ2-5; D not resolved. Per the germline V gene, CDR1 is DFQATT and CDR2 is SNEGSKA (reference sequence). The CDR3 runs 10 residues. Trimming left V 5 bases short and J 7 bases short, with 8 bases between. The CDR3, as DNA: TGCAGTGCTCCTCTCGGGACCCAGTACTTC. Translating it yields CSAPLGTQYF.

The chain employs TRBV6-5 and TRBJ2-4; D may be TRBD1 (6 bases). The CDR3 extends over 13 amino acids. CDR1 and CDR2 from the germline V gene are MNHEY and SVGAGI. Trimming cost V 4 bases and J 5 bases, with 9 bases left between them. The CDR3 DNA is TGTGCCAGCAGTTTGGACAGAGAAAACATTCAGTACTTC. It translates to CASSLDRENIQYF.

V and J are TRBV5-1 and TRBJ1-2, with TRBD1 matching 7 bases. The CDR3 runs to 13 residues. Germline CDR1 and CDR2: SGHRS and YFSETQ. V lost 0 bases and J lost 8; bases outside the gene matches: 4. The CDR3 DNA is TGCGCCAGCAGCTTGGAGGGGGCGCGAGGCTACACCTTC. This gives the protein CASSLEGARGYTF.

V usage is TRBV3-1 (or the pseudogene TRBV3-2) and J usage is TRBJ1-2; 11 nucleotides line up with TRBD1. Germline CDR1 LGHDT, CDR2 YNNKEL (reference sequence). V lost 6 bases and J lost 7; bases outside the gene matches: 13. The CDR3 contains 16 residues. The CDR3 loop is CASRTPGQGALCGYTF. DNA of the CDR3: TGTGCCAGCAGAACGCCCGGACAGGGGGCTCTTTGTGGCTACACCTTC.

Only a few counts were recorded for this clone. The chain combines TRBV6-1 with TRBJ1-1; 7 positions agree with TRBD1. The ends lost 1 base at V and 5 bases at J; junction bases unmatched: 7. Germline CDR1 reads MNHNS; CDR2 reads SASEGT. The CDR3 has 15 amino acids. CDR3 protein: CASSEGSGGKTEAFF. The CDR3 DNA reads as TGTGCCAGCAGTGAAGGGTCAGGGGGTAAAACTGAAGCTTTCTTT.

The chain joins TRBV4-3 to TRBJ2-4; D may correspond to TRBD1 or TRBD2 (5 bases each). CDR1 is LGHNA and CDR2 is YSLEER in the germline V gene. V was clipped by 1 base and J by 7 bases, with 17 bases between them. The CDR3 is 16 residues long. Here the CDR3 reads CASSQGGARGSNIQYF. The CDR3 DNA reads TGCGCCAGCAGCCAAGGTGGGGCCCGGGGTTCCAACATTCAGTACTTC.

The chain uses TRBV2 and TRBJ1-5; D unresolved. V dropped 3 bases and J dropped 7 bases, with 10 bases sitting between them. CDR3 size: 13 residues. The germline CDR1 and CDR2 sequences are SNHLY and FYNNEI. The CDR3 is CASSDEGRQPQHF. DNA of the CDR3: TGTGCCAGCAGTGATGAGGGTAGGCAGCCCCAGCATTTT.

This clone is a singleton in its sample. The genes are TRBV24-1 and TRBJ2-2; D tentatively reads TRBD1 or TRBD2 (6 bases each). V was pared by 1 base and J by 6 bases, with 14 bases between. Germline V gene lookup returns CDR1 KGHDR and CDR2 SFDVKD. The CDR3 is 16 amino acids. CDR3 in DNA: TGTGCCACCAGTGATTTAACGGGGGCGCCCCCCGGGGAGCTGTTTTTT. Its protein is CATSDLTGAPPGELFF.

V usage is TRBV10-3 and J usage is TRBJ2-3, with D unresolved. Trimming shortened V by 2 bases and J by 6 bases, and 21 bases separated the two germline ends. Germline CDR1 and CDR2: ENHRY and SYGVKD. CDR3 length: 17 amino acids. The CDR3 sequence is CAISEIEAGSKRDTQYF. In DNA form, the CDR3 reads TGTGCCATCAGTGAGATTGAGGCAGGATCAAAAAGGGATACGCAGTATTTT.

The rearrangement links TRBV19 to TRBJ1-5; D is undetermined. The germline V gene encodes CDR1 LNHDA and CDR2 SQIVND (reference sequence). Between the trimmed V and J ends, which lost 10 bases and 0 bases, there was a span of 19 bases. There are 16 residues in the CDR3. This CDR3 is CATSREGDYSNQPQHF. The DNA of the CDR3 is TGTGCCACCTCCCGGGAGGGAGACTATAGCAATCAGCCCCAGCATTTT.

The CDR3 DNA reads as TGCGCCAGCAGCCCCATACAGGGGGTCCAAGAGACCCAGTACTTC. Amino acid sequence: CASSPIQGVQETQYF. The rearrangement links TRBV5-1 to TRBJ2-5, with 8 bases fitting TRBD1. Per the germline V gene, CDR1 is SGHRS and CDR2 is YFSETQ. There are 15 residues in the CDR3. The trim removed 4 bases at V and 1 base at J, leaving 6 bases unmatched.

The chain joins TRBV30 to TRBJ2-1; the match to TRBD2 covers 9 bases. Trimming took 4 bases from V and 2 from J; bases not matched to a gene: 9. Germline CDR1 and CDR2: GTSNPN and SVGIG (reference sequence). This CDR3 comprises 16 residues. Here the CDR3 reads CAWIAGGGAAYNEQFF. The CDR3 region has the DNA TGTGCCTGGATAGCTGGCGGGGGGGCCGCCTACAATGAGCAGTTCTTC.